One sample yielded the 21 T cell receptor beta chains listed below, sequenced in a study of cytomegalovirus exposure and HLA in healthy donors. PCR primers comprised 60 Vbeta and 13 Jbeta primers. Sequencing used immunoSEQ multiplex PCR; TCRdb keeps in-frame clones, though not all of them. The data hold 95,000 to 150,000 clones, with approximately 78% observed a single time. Sequencing was performed on PBMCs. Source of these receptors: a woman in her twenties or thirties in good health and CMV-seropositive.

The chain carries TRBV6-1 and TRBJ2-1, with a possible D match to TRBD2 (5 bases). The CDR3 runs to 12 residues. V lost 5 bases and J 5 bases, leaving 7 bases between the germline ends. CDR1 and CDR2 from the germline V gene are MNHNS and SASEGT. CDR3: CASSRADNEQFF. Here the CDR3 DNA reads TGTGCCAGCAGTCGAGCGGACAATGAGCAGTTCTTC.

The count of this clone is one. The chain is built from TRBV7-8 and TRBJ2-1; 7 positions match TRBD2. CDR1 is SGHVS and CDR2 is FQNEAQ in the germline V gene. V lost 5 bases and J lost 5; bases outside the gene matches: 6. CDR3 length equals 14 residues. In DNA form, the CDR3 reads TGTGCCAGCAGCCGGACTGGACTAGACAATGAGCAGTTCTTC. As protein: CASSRTGLDNEQFF.

The chain links TRBV7-8 to TRBJ2-1, with 9 bases lining up with TRBD2. This CDR3 has 18 amino acids. Germline lookup yields CDR1 SGHVS and CDR2 FQNEAQ. Trimming took 1 base from V and 0 from J; bases not matched to a gene: 7. CDR3 in DNA: TGTGCCAGCAGCTTAGAACAGCGGGGGGTTTCCTCCTACAATGAGCAGTTCTTC. Amino acid sequence: CASSLEQRGVSSYNEQFF.

The chain links TRBV7-6 to TRBJ2-7; the match to TRBD1 covers 10 bases. Looked up from germline, CDR1 is SGHVS and CDR2 is FNYEAQ. Trimming at V came to 5 bases and at J to 6 bases, leaving 10 bases not matched to a gene. This CDR3 contains 15 residues. DNA for the CDR3: TGTGCCAGCAGCCCCCCGGGACAGGGGATTGGCGAGCAGTACTTC. It translates to CASSPPGQGIGEQYF.

This chain uses TRBV25-1 with TRBJ2-2, with D perhaps TRBD2 (5 bases). Trimming left V 4 bases short and J 3 bases short, with 9 bases between. The V gene's germline CDR1 is MGHDK and CDR2 SYGVNS. The CDR3 loop spans 14 amino acids. The CDR3 bases are TGTGCCAGCAGTGCTTTCGGGGACACCGGGGAGCTGTTTTTT. Residues: CASSAFGDTGELFF.

This CDR3 reads CASSTSGQRLGETQYF. CDR3 nucleotide sequence: TGTGCCAGCAGCACCAGCGGACAGAGGCTCGGGGAGACCCAGTACTTC. The chain carries TRBV7-2 and TRBJ2-5, with D maybe TRBD1 (6 bases). V lost 5 bases and J 5 bases, leaving 21 bases between the germline ends. In germline, CDR1 is SGHTA, CDR2 FQGNSA. This CDR3 spans 16 amino acids.

The gene calls are TRBV6-1 and TRBJ1-2, with TRBD1 matching over 10 bases. The CDR3 runs 12 residues. Trimming removed 6 bases from V and 6 bases from J; junction bases left unmatched: 1. Looked up from germline, CDR1 is MNHNS and CDR2 is SASEGT. CDR3 nucleotide sequence: TGTGCCAGCAGCGGGACAGGGGATGGCTACACCTTC. It yields the protein CASSGTGDGYTF.

The V and J genes are TRBV5-1 and TRBJ2-7; 12 bases align to TRBD2. The V gene end was trimmed by 2 bases and the J gene end by 9 bases; junction bases not matched to a gene: 9. Germline CDR1 and CDR2: SGHRS and YFSETQ. The CDR3 runs to 15 residues. The DNA of the CDR3 is TGCGCCAGCAGCTTCCAGGCTGGGACTAGCGGGTTGCAGTACTTC. Amino acid sequence: CASSFQAGTSGLQYF.

The chain uses TRBV9 and TRBJ2-3; TRBD1 is a possible D gene (6 bases). The V and J ends lost 0 bases and 2 bases respectively, with 13 bases between them. The CDR3 has 16 residues. Germline CDR1 is SGDLS and CDR2 is YYNGEE. This CDR3 is CASSVGSGVATDTQYF. The CDR3 DNA reads TGTGCCAGCAGCGTAGGATCAGGGGTGGCCACAGATACGCAGTATTTT.

CDR3 protein: CASSLEQPRVETQYF. CDR3 bases: TGCGCCAGCAGCTTGGAACAGCCTCGCGTTGAGACCCAGTACTTC. The chain couples TRBV5-1 to TRBJ2-5, with D unclear. The germline V and J ends were trimmed by 0 bases and 5 bases, with 14 bases remaining between them. The CDR3 totals 15 residues. Per the germline V gene, CDR1 is SGHRS and CDR2 is YFSETQ.

The rearrangement links TRBV6-5 to TRBJ2-1; 10 bases match TRBD1. The CDR3 has 13 amino acids. Per germline, CDR1 MNHEY and CDR2 SVGAGI. Trimming took 6 bases from V and 8 from J; bases not matched to a gene: 4. The CDR3 DNA reads TGTGCCAGCAGGACAGGGGGCGGGCATGAGCAGTTCTTC. Encoded protein: CASRTGGGHEQFF.

The rearrangement uses TRBV27 and TRBJ2-5, with D possibly TRBD2 on 5 matching bases. CDR1 and CDR2 from the germline V gene are MNHEY and SMNVEV (reference sequence). Between the trimmed V and J ends, which lost 4 bases and 7 bases, there was a span of 10 bases. The CDR3 consists of 12 residues. CDR3 residues: CASSSGYGTQYF. The CDR3, as DNA: TGTGCCAGCAGTTCGGGATATGGGACCCAGTACTTC.

The chain is built from TRBV19 and TRBJ1-6; D gene uncertain. The CDR3 has 13 residues. Germline CDR1 and CDR2: LNHDA and SQIVND (reference sequence). Between the trimmed V and J ends, which lost 3 bases and 8 bases, there was a span of 8 bases. The CDR3 nucleotides read TGTGCCAGTAGTATTAAGAGGGATTCACCCCTCCACTTT. Its protein product is CASSIKRDSPLHF.

J is TRBJ2-2 and V is TRBV27; TRBD2 matches 9 bases. V was pared by 5 bases and J by 10 bases, with 14 bases of the junction left unmatched. The CDR3 length is 16 residues. In germline, CDR1 is MNHEY, CDR2 SMNVEV (reference sequence). This chain's CDR3 is CASSTQRGGGAEELFF. Here the CDR3 DNA reads TGTGCCAGCAGTACCCAGCGAGGCGGGGGGGCCGAGGAGCTGTTTTTT.

The V and J genes are TRBV2 and TRBJ2-3, with D hard to call. The CDR3 totals 15 residues. V was cut by 3 bases and J by 2 bases, with 12 bases left in between. In germline, CDR1 is SNHLY, CDR2 FYNNEI. The CDR3: CASSDMTRNTDTQYF. The DNA of the CDR3 is TGTGCCAGCAGTGATATGACTCGCAACACAGATACGCAGTATTTT.

Here the CDR3 reads CASSQGLGDSGANVLTF. As DNA, the CDR3 is TGTGCCAGCAGCCAAGGGTTAGGGGACTCTGGGGCCAACGTCCTGACTTTC. This chain joins TRBV4-2 and TRBJ2-6, with D possibly TRBD1 on 5 matching bases. This CDR3 comprises 17 residues. From germline, CDR1 is LGHNA and CDR2 YNFKEQ. Trimming removed 1 base at V and 0 bases at J, with 10 bases between.

This clone appeared once. V is TRBV11-3 and J is TRBJ2-3; TRBD2 matches 7 bases. The V segment lost 1 base and the J segment 2 bases; nucleotides outside the gene matches: 3. There are 15 residues in the CDR3. Looked up from germline, CDR1 is SGHNT and CDR2 is YENEEA. CDR3 sequence (DNA): TGTGCCAGCAGCTTAGGCGGGGGTATCACAGATACGCAGTATTTT. Amino acids: CASSLGGGITDTQYF.

Only a few counts were recorded for this clone. The chain uses TRBV7-8 and TRBJ2-7, with 8 bases aligning to TRBD2. The CDR3 length is 13 residues. Germline V gene data show CDR1 as SGHVS and CDR2 as FQNEAQ. Unmatched junction bases numbered 6, after V lost 5 bases and J lost 6 bases. CDR3 bases: TGTGCCAGCAGCACCCGGACTAGCCTCGAGCAGTACTTC. It yields the protein CASSTRTSLEQYF.

This clone turned up a few times. V gene TRBV7-9 combines with J gene TRBJ2-3, with a weak D call TRBD1 (6 bases). Germline assignment: CDR1 SEHNR and CDR2 FQNEAQ (reference sequence). Trimming left V 5 bases short and J 0 bases short, with 12 bases between. CDR3 length: 15 residues. CDR3 bases: TGTGCCAGCAGCCGGCAGGGACATAGCACAGATACGCAGTATTTT. Its protein is CASSRQGHSTDTQYF.

The chain joins TRBV5-1 to TRBJ2-2; D perhaps matches TRBD1 (5 bases). Germline CDR1 SGHRS, CDR2 YFSETQ. The CDR3 spans 14 residues. The V gene lost 8 bases and the J gene lost 0 bases, with 11 bases spanning the gap. The CDR3, as DNA: TGCGCCAGTGCGGACAAGCCGAACACCGGGGAGCTGTTTTTT. Protein product: CASADKPNTGELFF.

The chain is built from TRBV7-2 and TRBJ1-2; 12 bases line up with TRBD1. Germline V gene lookup returns CDR1 SGHTA and CDR2 FQGNSA. CDR3 size: 15 residues. V lost 0 bases and J lost 12; bases outside the gene matches: 8. CDR3 sequence (DNA): TGTGCCAGCAGCTTAGCGGGGACAGGGGGCAGAGGCCACACCTTC. Translated: CASSLAGTGGRGHTF.